This T cell receptor beta chain was recovered during a study of T cell repertoires in cytomegalovirus infection. Study background: Indications of both CMV infection and matching HLA type were provided by public TCR beta signatures.

One entry per CDR3 protein results from TCRdb running MiXCR on the reads. The table includes approximately 250,000 distinct CDR3 sequences, 6.5% detected once. In the case of this clonotype: Its antigen remains unknown.

Study-wide results and limits: Across the ex vivo response, the dominant clonotypes were HLA-C-restricted CMV-specific TCR beta clonotypes.

Germline loops: CDR1 MDHEN, CDR2 SYDVKM. V lost 6 bases and J 5 bases, leaving 16 bases between the germline ends. CDR3 length equals 14 residues. The chain has TRBV28 and TRBJ1-1; D not resolved. Sequencing input: PBMCs. This TCR derives from a human donor in good health (CMV status not recorded). Some clones in this sample may be carry-over from other donors' samples. The CDR3, as DNA: TGTGCCAGCAGGGGGTCCGGTTCGAGGACTGAAGCTTTCTTT. This encodes CASRGSGSRTEAFF.